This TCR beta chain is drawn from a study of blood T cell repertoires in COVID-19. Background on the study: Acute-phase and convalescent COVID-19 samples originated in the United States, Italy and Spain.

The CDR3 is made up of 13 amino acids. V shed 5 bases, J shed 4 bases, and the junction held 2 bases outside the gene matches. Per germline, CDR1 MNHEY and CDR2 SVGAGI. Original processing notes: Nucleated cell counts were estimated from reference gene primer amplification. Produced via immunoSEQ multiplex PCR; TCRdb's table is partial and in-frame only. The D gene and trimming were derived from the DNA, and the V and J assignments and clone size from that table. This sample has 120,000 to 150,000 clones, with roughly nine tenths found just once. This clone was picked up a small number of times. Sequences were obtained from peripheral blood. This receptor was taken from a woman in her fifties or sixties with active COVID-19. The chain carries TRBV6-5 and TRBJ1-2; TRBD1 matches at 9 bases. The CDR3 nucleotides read TGTGCCAGCAGTCTGACAGGGGGCTATGGCTACACCTTC. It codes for CASSLTGGYGYTF.